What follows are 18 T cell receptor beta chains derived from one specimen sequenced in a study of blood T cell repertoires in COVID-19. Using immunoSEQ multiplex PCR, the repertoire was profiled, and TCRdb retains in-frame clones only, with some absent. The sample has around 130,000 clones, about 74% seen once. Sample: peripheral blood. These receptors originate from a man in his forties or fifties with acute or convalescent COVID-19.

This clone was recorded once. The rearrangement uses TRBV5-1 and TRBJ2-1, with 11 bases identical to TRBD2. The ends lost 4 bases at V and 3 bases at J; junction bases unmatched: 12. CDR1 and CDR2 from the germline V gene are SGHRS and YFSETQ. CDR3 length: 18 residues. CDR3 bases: TGCGCCAGCAGCCGGGGGACTAGCGGACTTTTAAACTACAATGAGCAGTTCTTC. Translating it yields CASSRGTSGLLNYNEQFF.

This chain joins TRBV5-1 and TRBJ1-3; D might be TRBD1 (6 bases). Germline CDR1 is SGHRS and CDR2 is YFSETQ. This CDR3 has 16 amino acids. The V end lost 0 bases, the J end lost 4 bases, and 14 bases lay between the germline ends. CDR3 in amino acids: CASSLDPPQGGNTIYF. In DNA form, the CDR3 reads TGCGCCAGCAGCTTGGACCCTCCTCAGGGGGGAAACACCATATATTTT.

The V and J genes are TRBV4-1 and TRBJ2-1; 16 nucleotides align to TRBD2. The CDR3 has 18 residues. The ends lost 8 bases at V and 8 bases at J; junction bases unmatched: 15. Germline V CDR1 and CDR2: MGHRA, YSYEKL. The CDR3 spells CASLPGLAGGPGLDEQFF. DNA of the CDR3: TGCGCCAGCTTGCCGGGACTAGCGGGGGGGCCCGGGTTGGATGAGCAGTTCTTC.

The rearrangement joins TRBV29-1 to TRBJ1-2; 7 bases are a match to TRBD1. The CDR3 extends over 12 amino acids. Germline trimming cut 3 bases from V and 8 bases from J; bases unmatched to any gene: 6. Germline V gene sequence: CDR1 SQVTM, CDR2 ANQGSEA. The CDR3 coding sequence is TGCAGCGTTGACGCAGGGGGGCGAGGCTACACCTTC. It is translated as CSVDAGGRGYTF.

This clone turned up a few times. CDR3 protein: CAWGQGAFATNEKLFF. The CDR3 DNA reads as TGTGCCTGGGGACAGGGGGCCTTTGCAACTAATGAAAAACTGTTTTTT. The V and J genes are TRBV30 and TRBJ1-4; 11 nucleotides align to TRBD1. The CDR3 covers 16 residues. V lost 5 bases and J lost 0; bases outside the gene matches: 5. Per germline, CDR1 GTSNPN and CDR2 SVGIG (reference sequence).

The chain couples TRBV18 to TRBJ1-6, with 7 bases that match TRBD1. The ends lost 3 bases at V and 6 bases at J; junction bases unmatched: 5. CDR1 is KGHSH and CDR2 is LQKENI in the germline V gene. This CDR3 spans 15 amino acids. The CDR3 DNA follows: TGTGCCAGCTCACCTTGGGCAGGGGGTAATTCACCCCTCCACTTT. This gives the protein CASSPWAGGNSPLHF.

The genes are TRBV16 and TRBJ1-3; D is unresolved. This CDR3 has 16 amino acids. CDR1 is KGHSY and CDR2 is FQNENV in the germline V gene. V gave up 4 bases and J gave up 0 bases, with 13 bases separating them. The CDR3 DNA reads TGTGCCAGCAGCCCGTTCCTAGATGACTCTGGAAACACCATATATTTT. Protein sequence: CASSPFLDDSGNTIYF.

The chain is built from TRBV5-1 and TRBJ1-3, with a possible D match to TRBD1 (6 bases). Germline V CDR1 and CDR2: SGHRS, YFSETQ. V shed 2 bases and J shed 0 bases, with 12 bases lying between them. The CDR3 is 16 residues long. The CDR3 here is CASSLEGDISGNTIYF. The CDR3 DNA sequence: TGCGCCAGCAGCTTAGAAGGGGACATCTCTGGAAACACCATATATTTT.

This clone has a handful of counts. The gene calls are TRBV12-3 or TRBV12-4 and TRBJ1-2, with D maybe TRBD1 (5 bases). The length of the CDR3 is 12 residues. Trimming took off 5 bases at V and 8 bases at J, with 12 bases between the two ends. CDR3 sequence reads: CASSPRVGGYTF. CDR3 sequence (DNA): TGTGCCAGCAGTCCCAGGGTAGGCGGCTACACCTTC.

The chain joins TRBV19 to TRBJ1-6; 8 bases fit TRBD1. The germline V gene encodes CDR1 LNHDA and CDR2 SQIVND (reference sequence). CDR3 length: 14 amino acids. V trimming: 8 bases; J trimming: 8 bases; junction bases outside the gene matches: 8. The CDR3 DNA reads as TGTGCCAGTCGGACAGGGTCCGGGGATTCACCCCTCCACTTT. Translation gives CASRTGSGDSPLHF.

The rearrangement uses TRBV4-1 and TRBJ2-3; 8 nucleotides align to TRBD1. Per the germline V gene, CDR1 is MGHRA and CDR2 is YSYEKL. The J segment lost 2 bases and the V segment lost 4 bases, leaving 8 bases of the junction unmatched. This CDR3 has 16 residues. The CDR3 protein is CASSPGQGRSTDTQYF. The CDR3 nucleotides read TGCGCCAGCAGCCCCGGACAGGGTAGGTCCACAGATACGCAGTATTTT.

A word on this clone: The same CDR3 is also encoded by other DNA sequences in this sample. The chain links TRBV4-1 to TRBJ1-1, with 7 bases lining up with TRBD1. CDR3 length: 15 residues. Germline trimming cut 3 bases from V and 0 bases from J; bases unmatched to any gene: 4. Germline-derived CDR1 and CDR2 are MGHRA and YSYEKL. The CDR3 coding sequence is TGCGCCAGCAGCCACCAAGGGGGCCTGAACACTGAAGCTTTCTTT. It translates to CASSHQGGLNTEAFF.

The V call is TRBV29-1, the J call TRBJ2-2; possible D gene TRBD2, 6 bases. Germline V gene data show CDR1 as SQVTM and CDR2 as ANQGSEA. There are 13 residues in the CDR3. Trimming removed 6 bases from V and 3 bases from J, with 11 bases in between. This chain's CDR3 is CSVGGSDTGELFF. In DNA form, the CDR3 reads TGCAGCGTGGGGGGAAGTGACACCGGGGAGCTGTTTTTT.

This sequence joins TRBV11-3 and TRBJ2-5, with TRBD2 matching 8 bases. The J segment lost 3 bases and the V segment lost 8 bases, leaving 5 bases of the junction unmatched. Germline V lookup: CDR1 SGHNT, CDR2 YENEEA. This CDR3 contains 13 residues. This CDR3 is CASSPGGKETQYF. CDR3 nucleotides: TGTGCCAGCTCCCCGGGGGGGAAAGAGACCCAGTACTTC.

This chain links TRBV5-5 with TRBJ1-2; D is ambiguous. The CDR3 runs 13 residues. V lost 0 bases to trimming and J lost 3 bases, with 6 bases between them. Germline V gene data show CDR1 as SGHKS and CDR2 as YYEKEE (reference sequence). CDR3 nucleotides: TGTGCCAGCAGCTTGGATGCAGACTATGGCTACACCTTC. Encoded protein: CASSLDADYGYTF. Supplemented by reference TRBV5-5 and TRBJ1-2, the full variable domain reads DAGVTQSPTHLIKTRGQQVTLRCSPISGHKSVSWYQQVLGQGPQFIFQYYEKEERGRGNFPDRFSARQFPNYSSELNVNALLLGDSALYLCASSLDADYGYTFGSGTRLTVV.

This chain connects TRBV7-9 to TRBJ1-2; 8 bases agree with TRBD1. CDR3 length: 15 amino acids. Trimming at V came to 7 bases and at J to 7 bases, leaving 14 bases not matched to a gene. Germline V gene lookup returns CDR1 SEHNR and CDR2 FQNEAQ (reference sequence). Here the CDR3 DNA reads TGTGCCAGCACCGCCGTCGGACAGGGAGGGATTGGCTACACCTTC. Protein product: CASTAVGQGGIGYTF.

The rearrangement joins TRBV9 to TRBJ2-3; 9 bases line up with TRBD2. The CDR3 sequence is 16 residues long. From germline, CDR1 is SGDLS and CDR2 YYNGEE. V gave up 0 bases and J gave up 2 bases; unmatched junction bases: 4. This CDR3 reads CASSVALAGTTDTQYF. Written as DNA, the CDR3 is TGTGCCAGCAGCGTAGCACTAGCGGGTACCACAGATACGCAGTATTTT.

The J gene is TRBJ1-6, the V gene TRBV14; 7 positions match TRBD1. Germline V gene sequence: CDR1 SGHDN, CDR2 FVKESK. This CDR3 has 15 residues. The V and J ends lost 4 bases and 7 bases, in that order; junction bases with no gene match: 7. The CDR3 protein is CASSPIGGQNSPLHF. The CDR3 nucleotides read TGTGCCAGCAGCCCGATAGGGGGCCAGAATTCACCCCTCCACTTT.